Listed below are T cell receptor beta chains from one sample, sequenced in a study of patients and donors after allogeneic stem cell transplantation. MiXCR was run by TCRdb on the RT-PCR reads, yielding one entry per CDR3 protein. The data contain 2,500 or so distinct CDR3 sequences, around 3.7% of them singletons. Sequencing used blood, either unsorted or a sorted T cell fraction (not recorded which). Receptors were obtained from a human donor who was either an allogeneic HSCT recipient or a stem cell or donor lymphocyte infusion donor (not recorded which). It is not recorded whose cells these are; they may come from a transplant donor. The CDR3 runs from the conserved cysteine through the conserved F or W. D genes are given only for firm matches. Clone size, where shown, is once, few, many, or a class for clones that have expanded.

TGTGCCAGCAGCGCGACCTTGCACGGCTACGAGCAGTACTTC	CASSATLHGYEQYF	many	TRBV7-9	.	TRBJ2-7
TGCAGTGCCCGGGACGGACGAACCTATGGCTACACCTTC	CSARDGRTYGYTF	medium-sized	TRBV20-1	.	TRBJ1-2
TGTGCCAGCAGCCAAGGCCTCGGCGGGAGTTCTAGCGAGCAGTACTTC	CASSQGLGGSSSEQYF	.	TRBV4-2	TRBD2	TRBJ2-7
TGTGCCAGCAGCCAAGAAAGGACTACAGGGCATGGCTACACCTTC	CASSQERTTGHGYTF	few	TRBV14	.	TRBJ1-2
TGTGCCAGCAGCTTACAGAATACCCCAGAGACCCAGTACTTC	CASSLQNTPETQYF	many	TRBV7-2	.	TRBJ2-5
TGTGCCAGCAGCCAAGTTAGGTACAATGAGCAGTTCTTC	CASSQVRYNEQFF	many	TRBV3-1	.	TRBJ2-1
TGTGCCAGTATGGACGAAGCAGGCTCCTACGAGCAGTACTTC	CASMDEAGSYEQYF	many	TRBV19	.	TRBJ2-7
TGTGCCAGCAGCTCAGATGCCCGAGCGGGTGAGCAGTTCTTC	CASSSDARAGEQFF	few	TRBV7-9	.	TRBJ2-1
TGTGCCAGCAGCTTGATGTACGAGCAGTACTTC	CASSLMYEQYF	medium-sized	TRBV5-6	.	TRBJ2-7
TGTGCCAGTAGTCTCAGGACAGGGAAAGACGAGCAGTACTTC	CASSLRTGKDEQYF	many	TRBV19	TRBD1	TRBJ2-7
TGCGCCAGCAGCTTGGAACAGTCGGCCCACAATGAGCAGTTCTTC	CASSLEQSAHNEQFF	.	TRBV5-1	.	TRBJ2-1
TGTGCCAGCAGCGAGGAGGGGGCCGGGTCGCAGCAGTACTTC	CASSEEGAGSQQYF	few	TRBV5-8	.	TRBJ2-7
TGTGCCAGCAGTCCGGTGGGATTTGGATCACCCCTCCACTTT	CASSPVGFGSPLHF	large	TRBV12-3/TRBV12-4	.	TRBJ1-6
TGCAGTGCTAGAGGCTGGACATTAGTTTCGACTAGCGGGAGGACCAATGAGCAGTTCTTC	CSARGWTLVSTSGRTNEQFF	many	TRBV20-1	TRBD2	TRBJ2-1
TGTGCCAGCAGTACAGTGGGGAGTGAAGCTTTCTTT	CASSTVGSEAFF	large	TRBV6-5	.	TRBJ1-1
TGCGCCAGCAGCTTGGAACCGGGACTAGCGGGAGTCAATGAGCAGTTCTTC	CASSLEPGLAGVNEQFF	many	TRBV5-1	TRBD2	TRBJ2-1
TGCAGTCTAAGTTATAACTATGGCTACACCTTC	CSLSYNYGYTF	many	TRBV20-1	.	TRBJ1-2
TGCGCCAGCAGCCAGACAGTTTTGAACACTGAAGCTTTCTTT	CASSQTVLNTEAFF	many	TRBV5-1	.	TRBJ1-1
TGTGCCAGCTCACCGCAGGGGAGGGAAGATACGCAGTATTTT	CASSPQGREDTQYF	many	TRBV18	.	TRBJ2-3
TGCGCCAGCAGCCGCAGGGGGGGCGAAGATACGCAGTATTTT	CASSRRGGEDTQYF	few	TRBV5-1	.	TRBJ2-3
TGTGCCAGCAGTCCCGACAGGGCCACCTACGGCACCATATATTTT	CASSPDRATYGTIYF	.	TRBV5-4	TRBD1	TRBJ1-3
TGTGCCAGCAGCCAAGGAGTAGGGACTTTTAGCACAGATACGCAGTATTTT	CASSQGVGTFSTDTQYF	few	TRBV14	.	TRBJ2-3
TGTGCCAGCAGTTACCTCGGAGGGGCAAAGGGTTACGAGCAGTACTTC	CASSYLGGAKGYEQYF	many	TRBV27	.	TRBJ2-7